Presented here are 30 T cell receptor beta chains from one specimen sequenced in a study of T cells expressing NK-cell markers. TCRdb re-called the 5' RACE reads; one entry per CDR3 protein, DNA not given. The specimen's table records hundreds of thousands of distinct CDR3 sequences. The sample taken for sequencing was blood T cells: a sorted CD56 or NKG2C T cell subset, CD4+ or CD8+ T cells, or bulk PBMC T cells (not recorded which). These receptor sequences come from a man younger than 35 in good health.

The chain has TRBV25-1 and TRBJ2-5; TCRdb names TRBD2, which stays unverified in the absence of DNA. This CDR3 is 14 amino acids long. The germline CDR1 and CDR2 sequences are MGHDK and SYGVNS. The CDR3 protein is CASSGTSVERPQYF.

The gene calls are TRBV12-3 or TRBV12-4 and TRBJ2-1; the TCRdb call, TRBD1, lacks DNA for checking. This CDR3 comprises 14 residues. The CDR3 sequence is CASRQGAIVNEQFF.

The chain combines TRBV7-6 with TRBJ1-5; TCRdb outputs TRBD1, but without DNA this stays unchecked. Germline loops: CDR1 SGHVS, CDR2 FNYEAQ. The CDR3 extends over 15 amino acids. CDR3 amino acids: CASSSGQGEDQPQHF. Full variable domain (missing parts from reference TRBV7-6 and TRBJ1-5): GAGVSQSPRYKVTKRGQDVALRCDPISGHVSLYWYRQALGQGPEFLTYFNYEAQQDKSGLPNDRFSAERPEGSISTLTIQRTEQRDSAMYRCASSSGQGEDQPQHFGDGTRLSIL.

The chain couples TRBV5-1 to TRBJ1-1. CDR3 length: 14 amino acids. The germline V gene has CDR1 SGHRS and CDR2 YFSETQ. Here the CDR3 reads CASSLQGGGTEAFF.

The rearrangement joins TRBV28 to TRBJ2-5; TCRdb names TRBD1, which stays unverified in the absence of DNA. The CDR3 spans 15 residues. CDR1 and CDR2 (germline): MDHEN, SYDVKM. The CDR3 sequence is CASSLGQGRGTPQYF.

This chain connects TRBV19 to TRBJ1-5. The V gene's germline CDR1 is LNHDA and CDR2 SQIVND (reference sequence). CDR3 size: 14 residues. CDR3: CASSYVASNQPQHF.

The rearrangement joins TRBV6-5 to TRBJ2-7; TCRdb's assignment of TRBD1 cannot be checked, as there is no DNA. CDR1 and CDR2 from the germline V gene are MNHEY and SVGAGI. This CDR3 has 15 amino acids. This chain's CDR3 is CASSYSSRGPYEQYF.

This chain joins TRBV20-1 and TRBJ2-1; no DNA is available, so the TRBD2 call from TCRdb remains unchecked. Germline CDR1 reads DFQATT; CDR2 reads SNEGSKA (reference sequence). The CDR3 is 15 amino acids. The CDR3 reads CSARDGGGPGNEQFF.

The chain carries TRBV29-1 and TRBJ2-1; TCRdb's assignment of TRBD2 cannot be checked, as there is no DNA. Germline V gene data show CDR1 as SQVTM and CDR2 as ANQGSEA. This CDR3 has 14 amino acids. CDR3 sequence: CSAGRAGVSNEQFF.

The rearrangement uses TRBV5-1 and TRBJ2-2; the D gene TCRdb calls, TRBD1, cannot be checked with no DNA. Germline CDR1 SGHRS, CDR2 YFSETQ. The CDR3 spans 16 residues. This CDR3 is CASSPSPGRGTGELFF.

CDR3 residues: CSARGVSSNYGYTF. The chain links TRBV20-1 to TRBJ1-2. Germline CDR1 reads DFQATT; CDR2 reads SNEGSKA (reference sequence). The CDR3 is made up of 14 amino acids.

The rearrangement links TRBV6-5 to TRBJ1-1; TCRdb picks TRBD1, but there is no DNA to check that call. The CDR3 extends over 15 amino acids. Germline V gives CDR1 MNHEY, CDR2 SVGAGI. This CDR3 is CASSYSWGLNTEAFF.

The genes are TRBV12-3 or TRBV12-4 and TRBJ2-2; as DNA is missing, the TRBD2 call by TCRdb cannot be tested. This CDR3 is 15 amino acids long. CDR3 in amino acids: CASSLGGTSKRELFF.

The rearrangement joins TRBV20-1 to TRBJ2-2. This CDR3 has 14 residues. The germline V gene encodes CDR1 DFQATT and CDR2 SNEGSKA (reference sequence). CDR3 sequence reads: CSASRSGRTGELFF.

The rearrangement links TRBV20-1 to TRBJ1-2. There are 15 residues in the CDR3. CDR1 and CDR2 (germline): DFQATT, SNEGSKA (reference sequence). The CDR3 region is CSARYRRKTWDGYTF.

The gene calls are TRBV7-9 and TRBJ2-1. CDR3 length: 15 residues. Germline CDR1 and CDR2: SEHNR and FQNEAQ (reference sequence). The CDR3 reads CASSLGGVATGEQFF.

V is TRBV6-1 and J is TRBJ2-5. CDR1 and CDR2 from the germline V gene are MNHNS and SASEGT. CDR3 size: 13 residues. The CDR3 is CASRRLRQETQYF.

V and J are TRBV18 and TRBJ1-4. Germline V gene lookup returns CDR1 KGHSH and CDR2 LQKENI. The CDR3 covers 13 residues. CDR3 loop: CASSDRRGEKLFF. Full variable domain (rest looked up from reference TRBV18 and TRBJ1-4): NAGVMQNPRHLVRRRGQEARLRCSPMKGHSHVYWYRQLPEEGLKFMVYLQKENIIDESGMPKERFSAEFPKEGPSILRIQQVVRGDSAAYFCASSDRRGEKLFFGSGTQLSVL.

The chain has TRBV6-5 and TRBJ2-3; TCRdb returns TRBD2, unconfirmable since there is no DNA. Germline CDR1 and CDR2: MNHEY and SVGAGI. This CDR3 has 15 amino acids. The CDR3 reads CASSYSIGGVDTQYF.

This chain connects TRBV7-3 to TRBJ2-1; TCRdb indicates TRBD1, and absent DNA this call remains unverified. This CDR3 spans 14 amino acids. Germline values: CDR1 SGHTA, CDR2 FQGTGA. CDR3 region: CASSSGQGYNEQFF.

The chain links TRBV20-1 to TRBJ2-1; TCRdb outputs TRBD1, but without DNA this stays unchecked. The germline gives CDR1 DFQATT, CDR2 SNEGSKA (reference sequence). This CDR3 spans 13 amino acids. The CDR3 loop is CSAARGTYNEQFF.

V gene TRBV7-2 combines with J gene TRBJ2-2; TCRdb names TRBD2, which stays unverified in the absence of DNA. From germline, CDR1 is SGHTA and CDR2 FQGNSA. This CDR3 contains 14 residues. CDR3 in amino acids: CASPPPIGTGELFF.

This chain links TRBV5-1 with TRBJ2-1. The germline gives CDR1 SGHRS, CDR2 YFSETQ. The length of the CDR3 is 13 residues. CDR3 sequence reads: CASSLASVDEQFF.

The chain employs TRBV28 and TRBJ2-7; TCRdb proposes TRBD1, but this gene call is untestable without DNA. From germline, CDR1 is MDHEN and CDR2 SYDVKM. The CDR3 totals 16 residues. The CDR3 reads CASSLFPGTGEVEQYF.

This chain's CDR3 is CASSPRQRQETQYF. The chain employs TRBV11-2 and TRBJ2-5. The germline V gene has CDR1 SGHAT and CDR2 FQNNGV. The CDR3 consists of 14 residues. Together with reference TRBV11-2 and TRBJ2-5, the CDR3 gives the full variable domain: EAGVAQSPRYKIIEKRQSVAFWCNPISGHATLYWYQQILGQGPKLLIQFQNNGVVDDSQLPKDRFSAERLKGVDSTLKIQPAKLEDSAVYLCASSPRQRQETQYFGPGTRLLVL.

CDR3 residues: CAIAKGPDTQYF. The genes are TRBV10-3 and TRBJ2-3. CDR3 length: 12 residues. Germline V gene sequence: CDR1 ENHRY, CDR2 SYGVKD.

CDR3: CASSQGVIPGPTEKLFF. The genes are TRBV4-3 and TRBJ1-4; as DNA is missing, the TRBD1 call by TCRdb cannot be tested. Germline CDR1 reads LGHNA; CDR2 reads YSLEER. The CDR3 sequence is 17 residues long.

The chain uses TRBV28 and TRBJ2-7; the TCRdb D gene call, TRBD2, has no DNA to confirm it. CDR1 is MDHEN and CDR2 is SYDVKM in the germline V gene. The CDR3 is 13 amino acids. The CDR3 loop is CASHPGGRFEQYF.

The chain combines TRBV5-1 with TRBJ2-1; TCRdb names TRBD2, which stays unverified in the absence of DNA. Germline CDR1 reads SGHRS; CDR2 reads YFSETQ. CDR3 length: 15 residues. This CDR3 reads CASSLGRVGSNEQFF.

The CDR3 sequence is CASRGQGVNTGELFF. The chain joins TRBV27 to TRBJ2-2; TCRdb's assignment of TRBD1 cannot be checked, as there is no DNA. Germline values: CDR1 MNHEY, CDR2 SMNVEV (reference sequence). CDR3 length equals 15 residues.